A single sample is the source of the 20 T cell receptor beta chains below, sequenced in a study. A single record per CDR3 protein comes from TCRdb applying MiXCR to the RT-PCR reads. Of about 680,000 distinct CDR3 sequences in the sample, about 14% were seen once. Sequencing used memory CD4+ T cells from blood. All receptors derive from a female donor in good health, serving as a healthy control.

V usage is TRBV7-3 and J usage is TRBJ2-1, with TRBD1 matching over 12 bases. From germline, CDR1 is SGHTA and CDR2 FQGTGA. The CDR3 runs to 18 residues. J lost 9 bases, V lost 5 bases, and 17 bases had no gene match. CDR3 sequence reads: CASSHNMLGTGGGVEQFF. The CDR3 DNA sequence: TGTGCCAGCAGCCACAATATGCTGGGGACAGGGGGCGGGGTTGAGCAGTTCTTC.

The table lists this clonotype with many counts. J is TRBJ1-6 and V is TRBV10-3; D is undetermined. The CDR3 contains 16 residues. V was cut by 3 bases and J by 9 bases, with 18 bases left in between. Germline lookup yields CDR1 ENHRY and CDR2 SYGVKD. CDR3 sequence (DNA): TGTGCCATCAGTGAAGCCGCAGGCCGGCTAGCTTCACCCCTCCACTTT. It is translated as CAISEAAGRLASPLHF.

This clonotype was picked up many times. The chain links TRBV12-3 or TRBV12-4 to TRBJ2-7, with TRBD2 as a possible D gene (5 bases). The CDR3 runs 14 residues. V dropped 1 base and J dropped 8 bases, with 15 bases sitting between them. In DNA form, the CDR3 reads TGTGCCAGCAGTTTAGGGGGAGACCTTACGCAGCAGTACTTC. This sequence encodes CASSLGGDLTQQYF.

The chain carries TRBV6-5 and TRBJ2-1; unclear D gene. This CDR3 is 14 amino acids long. The V gene's germline CDR1 is MNHEY and CDR2 SVGAGI. Trimming removed 7 bases at V and 5 bases at J, with 15 bases between. DNA for the CDR3: TGTGCCAGCACCCCAACTTGGGGAAACAATGAGCAGTTCTTC. Protein sequence: CASTPTWGNNEQFF.

In this sample, this clonotype turned up many times. This chain links TRBV4-2 with TRBJ2-1, with D perhaps TRBD2 (6 bases). V lost 0 bases and J 9 bases, leaving 21 bases between the germline ends. The CDR3 length is 17 residues. CDR1 is LGHNA and CDR2 is YNFKEQ in the germline V gene. The CDR3 loop is CASSQELRLEVYGEQFF. The CDR3 nucleotides read TGTGCCAGCAGCCAAGAGTTGCGACTAGAGGTATATGGTGAGCAGTTCTTC.

A remark on this clonotype: A much larger clone lies one base from this, so it may be a read error. The J gene is TRBJ1-6, the V gene TRBV10-3; D not certain. This CDR3 spans 15 amino acids. V lost 10 bases and J 0 bases, leaving 13 bases between the germline ends. The germline gives CDR1 ENHRY, CDR2 SYGVKD. The chain's CDR3 is CATTEGSSYNSPLHF. DNA of the CDR3: TGTGCCACCACCGAAGGGAGCTCCTATAATTCACCCCTCCACTTT.

The chain uses TRBV20-1 and TRBJ2-7; maybe TRBD2 (5 bases). The CDR3 loop spans 14 amino acids. Per the germline V gene, CDR1 is DFQATT and CDR2 is SNEGSKA (reference sequence). V was trimmed by 0 bases and J by 4 bases, leaving 13 bases between them. CDR3 sequence reads: CSARDDGRLYEQYF. In nucleotides, the CDR3 is TGCAGTGCTAGAGACGATGGTAGACTATACGAGCAGTACTTC.

This clonotype was counted at least ten times. The rearrangement joins TRBV7-7 to TRBJ2-1, with TRBD2 matching over 15 bases. The V gene end was trimmed by 5 bases and the J gene end by 10 bases; junction bases not matched to a gene: 9. CDR3 length equals 16 residues. The V gene's germline CDR1 is SSHAT and CDR2 FNYEAQ (reference sequence). CDR3 region: CASSPGLAGGIFEQFF. The CDR3 coding sequence is TGTGCCAGCAGCCCGGGACTAGCGGGAGGAATATTCGAGCAGTTCTTC.

V and J are TRBV5-1 and TRBJ2-7, with TRBD1 as a possible D gene (6 bases). The CDR3 is 14 residues long. From germline, CDR1 is SGHRS and CDR2 YFSETQ. V lost 0 bases, J lost 3 bases, and 10 bases lay in between. The CDR3 spells CASSLVGQHYEQYF. The CDR3 DNA is TGCGCCAGCAGCTTGGTAGGACAGCACTACGAGCAGTACTTC. Drawing the rest from reference TRBV5-1 and TRBJ2-7, the complete variable domain is KAGVTQTPRYLIKTRGQQVTLSCSPISGHRSVSWYQQTPGQGLQFLFEYFSETQRNKGNFPGRFSGRQFSNSRSEMNVSTLELGDSALYLCASSLVGQHYEQYFGPGTRLTVT.

This clonotype showed up many times. This chain connects TRBV5-1 to TRBJ1-2; D not certain. With 0 bases removed from V and 4 bases from J, the gap between germline ends came to 4 bases. This CDR3 is 12 amino acids long. Per germline, CDR1 SGHRS and CDR2 YFSETQ. CDR3 residues: CASSLDAYGYTF. The CDR3 region has the DNA TGCGCCAGCAGCTTGGACGCCTATGGCTACACCTTC.

The CDR3 DNA is TGTGCCAGCAGCCAAGCTCTGCGCAGCTCTATGAACACTGAAGCTTTCTTT. Its translation is CASSQALRSSMNTEAFF. This chain uses TRBV3-1 with TRBJ1-1, with no clear D. Between the trimmed V and J ends, which lost 1 base and 0 bases, there was a span of 15 bases. CDR1 LGHDT and CDR2 YNNKEL come from the germline V gene (reference sequence). The CDR3 covers 17 residues. The full variable domain, completed using reference TRBV3-1 and TRBJ1-1, is DTAVSQTPKYLVTQMGNDKSIKCEQNLGHDTMYWYKQDSKKFLKIMFSYNNKELIINETVPNRFSPKSPDKAHLNLHINSLELGDSAVYFCASSQALRSSMNTEAFFGQGTRLTVV.

This clonotype has a handful of counts. The genes are TRBV5-1 and TRBJ2-1; D may match TRBD1 or TRBD2 (5 bases each). The CDR3 has 15 residues. Germline lookup yields CDR1 SGHRS and CDR2 YFSETQ. V was clipped by 4 bases and J by 6 bases, with 17 bases between them. CDR3 region: CASSRRDQGGNEQFF. The CDR3 region has the DNA TGCGCCAGCAGCAGACGGGACCAAGGAGGCAATGAGCAGTTCTTC.

The rearrangement links TRBV27 to TRBJ2-1, with D possibly matching TRBD2 (6 bases). Looked up from germline, CDR1 is MNHEY and CDR2 is SMNVEV (reference sequence). The CDR3 runs 16 residues. V lost 5 bases to trimming and J lost 0 bases, with 14 bases between them. CDR3 amino acids: CASSPGGGYSYNEQFF. The CDR3 DNA reads as TGTGCCAGCAGTCCTGGTGGGGGGTACTCCTACAATGAGCAGTTCTTC.

This clonotype was detected ten times or more. V usage is TRBV29-1 and J usage is TRBJ2-1; possibly TRBD1 for D (5 bases). Germline-derived CDR1 and CDR2 are SQVTM and ANQGSEA. V was pared by 7 bases and J by 0 bases, with 13 bases between. The CDR3 sequence is 14 residues long. The CDR3 DNA sequence: TGCAGCGCCGGACAAATCTACTCCTACAATGAGCAGTTCTTC. This codes for CSAGQIYSYNEQFF.

This sequence joins TRBV20-1 and TRBJ1-2; tentatively, D is TRBD1 (5 bases). Germline V gene data show CDR1 as DFQATT and CDR2 as SNEGSKA (reference sequence). With 3 bases removed from V and 5 bases from J, the gap between germline ends came to 10 bases. This CDR3 contains 12 residues. In DNA, the CDR3 is TGCAGTGCTAGTAGAGGGGTTTATGGCTACACCTTC. This codes for CSASRGVYGYTF.

This clonotype was seen a few times. The genes are TRBV9 and TRBJ1-1; no firm D call. The V gene lost 0 bases and the J gene lost 1 base, with 7 bases spanning the gap. Germline CDR1 SGDLS, CDR2 YYNGEE. The CDR3 length is 14 residues. The CDR3 DNA follows: TGTGCCAGCAGCGTAGGTGAGCCGAACACTGAAGCTTTCTTT. As protein: CASSVGEPNTEAFF.

This clonotype appeared many times. The chain links TRBV7-6 to TRBJ2-7; possibly TRBD2 for D (5 bases). The CDR3 totals 15 residues. Between the trimmed V and J ends, which lost 5 bases and 2 bases, there was a span of 16 bases. Germline V gene sequence: CDR1 SGHVS, CDR2 FNYEAQ. The CDR3: CASSPREGDPYEQYF. CDR3 in DNA: TGTGCCAGCAGCCCACGCGAGGGAGACCCCTACGAGCAGTACTTC.

This clonotype was detected a few times. The chain uses TRBV20-1 and TRBJ2-1, with a tentative D call TRBD1 (6 bases). CDR3 length: 13 amino acids. The V gene lost 6 bases and the J gene lost 8 bases, with 17 bases spanning the gap. Germline loops: CDR1 DFQATT, CDR2 SNEGSKA (reference sequence). In DNA, the CDR3 is TGCAGTGCGTCTCAGGGGCAGGAGTATGAGCAGTTCTTC. It translates to CSASQGQEYEQFF.

In this sample, this clonotype turned up many times. The chain has TRBV5-6 and TRBJ2-1; TRBD2 agrees at 7 bases. With 4 bases clipped from V and 8 bases from J, the junction kept 12 bases outside the gene matches. Germline V gene sequence: CDR1 SGHDT, CDR2 YYEEEE. CDR3 size: 15 residues. This CDR3 is CASSPEPGLVYEQFF. CDR3 bases: TGTGCCAGCAGCCCGGAACCCGGACTAGTCTATGAGCAGTTCTTC.

This clonotype was counted at least ten times. The rearrangement uses TRBV12-3 or TRBV12-4 and TRBJ2-3, with TRBD1 identical over 9 bases. This CDR3 contains 15 residues. Unmatched junction bases numbered 1, after V lost 2 bases and J lost 1 base. CDR3 residues: CASSLRTGGTDTQYF. DNA of the CDR3: TGTGCCAGCAGTTTAAGGACAGGGGGCACAGATACGCAGTATTTT.